This T cell receptor (beta chain) derives from a study of blood T cells in healthy people across ages. General study results and limits: Older age coincided with a roughly linear decline in TCR beta diversity per million T cells. Diversity was estimated from one million T cells, and these estimates were considered underestimates.

The extraction recovered at least 5.5 micrograms of total RNA per sample. Sample-barcoded 5' priming and a J-beta primer mix drove a second PCR of about 6 to 12 cycles. Each cDNA molecule was tagged by a template-switch adaptor with 12 random nucleotides. TCRdb fed the 5' RACE reads into MiXCR, producing one record per CDR3 protein. There are about 830,000 distinct CDR3 sequences in the sample; around two thirds occur only once, and 28% lies in the top ten. This clonotype was observed a handful of times. Its antigen remains unknown. CDR3 length: 14 residues. The germline V and J ends were trimmed by 6 bases and 2 bases, with 15 bases remaining between them. In germline, CDR1 is SQVTM, CDR2 ANQGSEA.

Sequencing used blood. This receptor was identified in a young man in good health. The chain employs TRBV29-1 and TRBJ2-3; D gene ambiguous. The CDR3, as DNA: TGCAGCGTAGACGACAACCTAGTCACAGATACGCAGTATTTT. Translation gives CSVDDNLVTDTQYF.